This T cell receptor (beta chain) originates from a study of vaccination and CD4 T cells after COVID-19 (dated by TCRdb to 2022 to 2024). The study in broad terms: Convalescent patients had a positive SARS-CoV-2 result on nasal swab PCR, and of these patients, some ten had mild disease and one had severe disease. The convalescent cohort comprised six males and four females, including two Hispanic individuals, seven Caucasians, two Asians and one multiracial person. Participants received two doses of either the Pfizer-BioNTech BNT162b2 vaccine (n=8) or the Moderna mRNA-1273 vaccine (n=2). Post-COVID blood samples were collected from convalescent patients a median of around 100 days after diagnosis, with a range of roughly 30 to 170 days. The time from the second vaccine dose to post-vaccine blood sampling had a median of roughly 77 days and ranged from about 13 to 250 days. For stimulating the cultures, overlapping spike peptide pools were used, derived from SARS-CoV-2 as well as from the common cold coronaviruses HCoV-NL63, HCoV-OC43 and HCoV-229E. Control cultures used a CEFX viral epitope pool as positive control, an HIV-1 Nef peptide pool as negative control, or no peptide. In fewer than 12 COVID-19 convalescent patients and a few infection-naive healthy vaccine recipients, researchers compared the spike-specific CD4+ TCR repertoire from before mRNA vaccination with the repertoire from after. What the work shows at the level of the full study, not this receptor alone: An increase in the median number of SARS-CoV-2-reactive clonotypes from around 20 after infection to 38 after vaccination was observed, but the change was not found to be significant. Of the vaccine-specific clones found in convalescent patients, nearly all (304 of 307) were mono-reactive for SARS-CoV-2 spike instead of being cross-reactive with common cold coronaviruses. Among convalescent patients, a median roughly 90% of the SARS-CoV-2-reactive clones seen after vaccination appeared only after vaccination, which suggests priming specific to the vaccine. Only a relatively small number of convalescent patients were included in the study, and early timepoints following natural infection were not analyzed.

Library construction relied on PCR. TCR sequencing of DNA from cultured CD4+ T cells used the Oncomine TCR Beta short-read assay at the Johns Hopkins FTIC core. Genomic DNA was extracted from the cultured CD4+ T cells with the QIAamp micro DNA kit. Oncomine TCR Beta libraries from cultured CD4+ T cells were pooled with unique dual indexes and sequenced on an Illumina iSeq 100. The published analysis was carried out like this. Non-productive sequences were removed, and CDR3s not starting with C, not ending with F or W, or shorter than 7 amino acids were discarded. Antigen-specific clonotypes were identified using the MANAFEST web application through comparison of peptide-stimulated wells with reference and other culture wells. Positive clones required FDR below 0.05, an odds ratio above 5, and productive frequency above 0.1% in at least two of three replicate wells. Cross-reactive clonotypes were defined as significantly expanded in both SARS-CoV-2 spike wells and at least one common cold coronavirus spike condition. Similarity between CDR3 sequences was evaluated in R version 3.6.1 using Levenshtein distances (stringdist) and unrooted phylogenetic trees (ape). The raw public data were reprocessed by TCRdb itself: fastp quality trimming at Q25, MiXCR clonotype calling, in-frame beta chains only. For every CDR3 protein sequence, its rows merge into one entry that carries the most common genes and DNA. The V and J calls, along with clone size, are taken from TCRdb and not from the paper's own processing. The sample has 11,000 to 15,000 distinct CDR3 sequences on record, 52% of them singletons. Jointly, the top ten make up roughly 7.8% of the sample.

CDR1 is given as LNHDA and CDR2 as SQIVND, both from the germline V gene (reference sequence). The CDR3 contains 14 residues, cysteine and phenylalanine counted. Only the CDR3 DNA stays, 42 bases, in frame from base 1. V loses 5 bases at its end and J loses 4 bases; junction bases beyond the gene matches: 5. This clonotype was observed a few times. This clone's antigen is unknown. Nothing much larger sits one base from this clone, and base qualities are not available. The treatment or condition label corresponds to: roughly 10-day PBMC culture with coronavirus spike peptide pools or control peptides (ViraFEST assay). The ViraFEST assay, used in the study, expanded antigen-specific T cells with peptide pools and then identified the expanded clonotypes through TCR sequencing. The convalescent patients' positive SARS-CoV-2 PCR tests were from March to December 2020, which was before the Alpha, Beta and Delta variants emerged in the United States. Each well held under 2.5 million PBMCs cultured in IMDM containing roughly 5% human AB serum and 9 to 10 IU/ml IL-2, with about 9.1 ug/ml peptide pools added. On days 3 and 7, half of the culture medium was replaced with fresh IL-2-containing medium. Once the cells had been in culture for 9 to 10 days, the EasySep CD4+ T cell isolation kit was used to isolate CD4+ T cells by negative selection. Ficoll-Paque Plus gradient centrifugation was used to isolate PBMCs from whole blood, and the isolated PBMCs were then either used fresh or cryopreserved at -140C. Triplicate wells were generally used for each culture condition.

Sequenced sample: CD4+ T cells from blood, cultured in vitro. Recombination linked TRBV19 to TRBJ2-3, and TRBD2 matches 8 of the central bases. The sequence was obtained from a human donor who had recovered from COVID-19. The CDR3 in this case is CASSVTSASDTQYF. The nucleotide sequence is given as TGTGCCAGTAGTGTGACTAGCGCCTCAGATACGCAGTATTTT.